The sequence of this TCR beta chain was determined in a study of blood T cell repertoires in COVID-19 (dated by TCRdb to the early 2020s). Some background on the complete study: Samples from collaborators originated in the United States, Italy and Spain and spanned both the acute and convalescent phases of COVID-19. The material from the prospective study consisted of cDNA or gDNA derived from T cells, B-cell-depleted T cells, or PBMCs. Subjects who had been exposed to COVID-19, were actively infected with it, or had recovered from it provided the deeply sampled blood TCRbeta repertoires that made up the dataset. The repertoires were made available in a free public database intended to serve as a resource for research on the immune response to SARS-CoV-2. The samples were drawn from two sources: the first 160 participants of the ongoing ImmuneRACE study, and 1,000 to 1,500 subjects contributed by 6 global collaborators. Nearly every sample came with metadata listing a de-identified subject ID, COVID-19 status, age in years and sex. Where HLA class I and class II types were available, the types were taken from metadata supplied by the sample provider, not from assay-based typing.

A remark on this clone: Its recognized antigen is unknown. Per-base quality was not reported, and no clone a single base away is much larger than it.

TCRbeta CDR3 regions were amplified from genomic DNA by means of the immunoSEQ Assay, a bias-controlled multiplex PCR. The original pipeline was this. The number of nucleated cells in each sample was estimated from the amplification of reference gene primers within the assay. To quantify the absolute abundance of each unique TCRbeta CDR3 rearrangement, sequence reads were collapsed and filtered. For each sample, productive Simpson clonality was calculated by taking the square root of Simpson's diversity index across productive rearrangements. In its TCRdb copy, this immuneACCESS table keeps in-frame sequences only and misses some clones. Where compared with another copy, unresolved V genes explain less than half of these, and the others have no known cause. The D gene and trimming were derived from the DNA, and the V and J assignments and clone size from that table. Recorded for this sample are about 130,000 clones; approximately 80% of them occurred a single time. 1.5% to 2% of the sample is in the top ten clones.

Whole blood was collected in K2EDTA tubes by collaborating institutions according to the institutions' own protocols. For TCRbeta analysis, collaborator samples were shipped as frozen whole blood, as isolated PBMCs, or as DNA extracted from either sample type. What the authors observed across the whole study: The amount of clinical and demographic metadata varied by source and participant and was provided uncurated.

Source material: peripheral blood. The origin of this receptor is a man aged 70-80 years with acute or convalescent COVID-19.

In nucleotides, the sequence is TGTGCCAGCAGCTTAGGGCTGACAGGGGCAGCTTTCTTT. Its protein is CASSLGLTGAAFF. The chain is encoded by TRBV7-2 joined to TRBJ1-1; TRBD1 fits 8 bases in the junction. The CDR3 measures 13 amino acids from cysteine to phenylalanine. CDR3 DNA is the only sequence kept; it has 39 bases, read in frame from the first base. CDR1 and CDR2, looked up from the germline V gene, are SGHTA and FQGNSA. At the junction V is shortened by 1 base and J by 10 bases; bases outside the gene matches: 5.